The clone carrying this TCR beta chain has just one count. What it recognizes is unknown. The trim removed 0 bases at V and 4 bases at J, leaving 6 bases unmatched. This CDR3 has 16 residues. Germline V gives CDR1 MGHRA, CDR2 YSYEKL. The sample comes from a study of cytomegalovirus exposure and HLA in healthy donors. Study results and limitations: Rare sequences made up most TCRs, while some public TCRs were found in many donors. Presence/absence results assume similar sequencing depth per donor, which may not hold.

The PCR employed 60 Vbeta primers together with 13 Jbeta primers. The repertoire was sequenced with immunoSEQ multiplex PCR; TCRdb's copy has only in-frame clones and lacks some. Of 160,000 or so clones listed, 79% are singletons. Sequencing used PBMCs. The receptor was isolated from a man aged 40-49 years in good health and CMV-seronegative. The gene calls are TRBV4-1 and TRBJ2-1, with 7 positions matching TRBD1. CDR3 amino acids: CASSQDPGQRYNEQFF. The CDR3 coding sequence is TGCGCCAGCAGCCAAGACCCGGGACAGAGATACAATGAGCAGTTCTTC.